This paragraph reports one TCR beta chain. What it binds is unknown. This specimen belongs to a study of blood T cells in healthy people across ages. Trimming took 2 bases from V and 2 from J, leaving 19 bases between them. CDR1 is SGHRS and CDR2 is YFSETQ in the germline V gene. The CDR3 is 17 amino acids. Overall study findings and caveats: Naive CD4+ cells and diversity were both higher in long-lived donors than in aged donors.

Using a J-beta primer mix together with a sample-barcoded 5' primer, a second PCR was run for about 6 to 12 cycles. Via MiXCR, TCRdb re-called the 5' RACE reads, giving one row per CDR3 protein. The sample includes over 1.5 million distinct CDR3 sequences, around half of them seen just once. Sequenced: blood. The sequence derives from a woman aged 40 to 55 in good health. J is TRBJ1-2 and V is TRBV5-1, with D unresolved. CDR3 sequence (DNA): TGCGCCAGCAGCTTAAACCGGGAGCCGGTCCCAAACTATGGCTACACCTTC. Translation: CASSLNREPVPNYGYTF. Filled out from reference TRBV5-1 and TRBJ1-2, the complete variable domain reads KAGVTQTPRYLIKTRGQQVTLSCSPISGHRSVSWYQQTPGQGLQFLFEYFSETQRNKGNFPGRFSGRQFSNSRSEMNVSTLELGDSALYLCASSLNREPVPNYGYTFGSGTRLTVV.